This T cell receptor (beta chain) came from a study of Graves' ophthalmopathy and Graves' hyperthyroidism. The wider study: Peripheral blood samples were taken at initial diagnosis, before any treatment. General study findings and limits: Both an approximately 71% sensitivity and a roughly 72% specificity characterized the model's predictions of ophthalmopathy progression.

This clonotype was recorded many times. The antigen remains undetermined. Researchers took RNA transcripts and amplified TCR beta CDR3 regions from them. An opening RT-PCR round employed HTBI primers and preceded a second-round multiplex PCR. TCRdb processed the multiplex PCR reads anew with MiXCR; each CDR3 protein has one entry. The table shows around 400,000 distinct CDR3 sequences, with around 16% occurring only once. Germline-derived CDR1 and CDR2 are MNHEY and SMNVEV (reference sequence). CDR3 length: 13 residues. The junction had 2 bases not matched to a gene; V was cut back by 3 bases and J by 6 bases.

The sequencing input was peripheral blood. This sequence joins TRBV27 and TRBJ2-3, with 8 bases identical to TRBD1. The receptor was derived from a young woman with Graves' ophthalmopathy. The CDR3 region has the DNA TGTGCCAGCAGTTTGGACAGGGCTGATACGCAGTATTTT. Amino acids: CASSLDRADTQYF.